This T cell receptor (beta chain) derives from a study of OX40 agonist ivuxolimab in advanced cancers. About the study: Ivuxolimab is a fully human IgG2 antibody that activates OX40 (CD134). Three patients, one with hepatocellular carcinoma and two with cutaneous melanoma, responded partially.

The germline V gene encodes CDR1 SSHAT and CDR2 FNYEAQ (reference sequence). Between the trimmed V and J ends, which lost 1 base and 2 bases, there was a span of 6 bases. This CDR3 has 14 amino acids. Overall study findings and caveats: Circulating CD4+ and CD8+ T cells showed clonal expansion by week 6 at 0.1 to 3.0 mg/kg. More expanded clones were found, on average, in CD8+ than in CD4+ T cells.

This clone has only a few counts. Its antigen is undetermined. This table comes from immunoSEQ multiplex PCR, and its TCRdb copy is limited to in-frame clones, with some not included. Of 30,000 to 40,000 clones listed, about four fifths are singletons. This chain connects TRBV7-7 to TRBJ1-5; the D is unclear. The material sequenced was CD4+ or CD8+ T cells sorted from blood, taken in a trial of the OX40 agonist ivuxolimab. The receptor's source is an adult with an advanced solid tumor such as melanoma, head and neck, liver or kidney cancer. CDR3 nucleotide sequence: TGTGCCAGCAGCTTAGTTTTCGGCAATCAGCCCCAGCATTTT. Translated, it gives CASSLVFGNQPQHF.